This T cell receptor (beta chain) was sequenced in a study of vaccination and CD4 T cells after COVID-19. The Oncomine TCR Beta short-read assay was applied to DNA of cultured CD4+ T cells. One entry per CDR3 protein results from TCRdb running MiXCR on the PCR reads. The data contain around 3,700 distinct CDR3 sequences, 24% of them singletons. Treatment meaning: roughly ten-day PBMC culture with coronavirus spike peptide pools or control peptides (ViraFEST assay). Before the COVID-19 pandemic (2011-2018), CD4+ T cells were obtained from the unexposed donor. ViraFEST grew antigen-specific T cells using peptide pools, then sequenced TCRs. CDR1 and CDR2 from the germline V gene are LNHDA and SQIVND (reference sequence). The CDR3 length is 12 residues. Trimming removed 4 bases from V and 12 bases from J, with 15 bases in between. With regard to this clonotype: No antigen is known for it.

Sequencing used CD4+ T cells from blood, cultured in vitro. The chain recombines TRBV19 with TRBJ1-2, with D tentatively TRBD1 (6 bases). This receptor was identified in a human donor in good health. CDR3 DNA sequence: TGTGCCAGTAGTACCAGCGGGACACCGAACACCTTC. Protein sequence: CASSTSGTPNTF. The whole variable domain, filled in from reference TRBV19 and TRBJ1-2, reads DGGITQSPKYLFRKEGQNVTLSCEQNLNHDAMYWYRQDPGQGLRLIYYSQIVNDFQKGDIAEGYSVSREKKESFPLTVTSAQKNPTAFYLCASSTSGTPNTFGSGTRLTVV.